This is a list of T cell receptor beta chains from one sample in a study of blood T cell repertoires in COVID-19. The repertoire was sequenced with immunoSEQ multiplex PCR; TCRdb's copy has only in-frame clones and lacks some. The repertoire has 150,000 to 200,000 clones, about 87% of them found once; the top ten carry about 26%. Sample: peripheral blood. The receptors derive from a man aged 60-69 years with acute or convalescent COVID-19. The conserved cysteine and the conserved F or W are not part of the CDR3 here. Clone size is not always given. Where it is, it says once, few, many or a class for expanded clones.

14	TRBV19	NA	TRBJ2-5	ASSRLGLAGSETQY
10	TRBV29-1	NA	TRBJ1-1	SVDPGGTEAF
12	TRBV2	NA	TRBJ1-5	ASSPRQGDQPQH
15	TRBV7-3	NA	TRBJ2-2	ASSQPTGTGYAGELF
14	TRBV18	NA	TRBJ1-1	ASSPRGGARYTEAF
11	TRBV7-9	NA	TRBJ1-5	ASSSQGNQPQH
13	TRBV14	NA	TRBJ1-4	ASSQKGQLWEKLF
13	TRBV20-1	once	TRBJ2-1	SASSRDSYYNEQF
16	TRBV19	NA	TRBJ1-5	ASSPSGTGDMGNQPQH
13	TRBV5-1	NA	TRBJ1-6	ASSFRDSYNSPLH
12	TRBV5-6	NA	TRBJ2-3	ASSLTGATDTQY
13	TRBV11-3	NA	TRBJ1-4	ASSSRQGSNEKLF
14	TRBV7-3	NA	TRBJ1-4	ASMATGVATNEKLF
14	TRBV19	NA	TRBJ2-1	ASSIRLAGVYNEQF
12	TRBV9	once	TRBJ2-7	ASSVADRTYEQY
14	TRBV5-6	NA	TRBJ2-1	ASSWGGGVSYNEQF